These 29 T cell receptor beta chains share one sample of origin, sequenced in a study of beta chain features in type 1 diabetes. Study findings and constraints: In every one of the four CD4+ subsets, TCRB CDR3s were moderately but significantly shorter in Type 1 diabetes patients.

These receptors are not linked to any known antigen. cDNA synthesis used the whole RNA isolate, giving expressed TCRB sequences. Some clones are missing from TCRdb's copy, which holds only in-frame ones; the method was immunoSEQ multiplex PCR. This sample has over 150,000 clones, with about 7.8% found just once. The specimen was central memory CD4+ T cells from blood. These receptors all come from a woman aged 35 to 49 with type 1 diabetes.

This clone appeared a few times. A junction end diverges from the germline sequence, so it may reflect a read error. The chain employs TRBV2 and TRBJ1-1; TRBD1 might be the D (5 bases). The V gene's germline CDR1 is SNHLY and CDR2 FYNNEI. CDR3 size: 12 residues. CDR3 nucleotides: TGTGCCAGCAGTGAAGCTCCGTTCGGGGGGTTATTT. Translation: CASSEAPFGGLF.

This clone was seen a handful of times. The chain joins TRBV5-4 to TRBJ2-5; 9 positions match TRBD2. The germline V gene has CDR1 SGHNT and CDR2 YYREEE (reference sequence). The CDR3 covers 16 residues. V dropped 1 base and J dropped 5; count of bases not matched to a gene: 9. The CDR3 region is CASSLLGIAGVETQYF. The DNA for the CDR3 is TGTGCCAGCAGCTTGCTAGGCATAGCGGGAGTTGAGACCCAGTACTTC. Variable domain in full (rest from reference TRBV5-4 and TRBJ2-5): ETGVTQSPTHLIKTRGQQVTLRCSSQSGHNTVSWYQQALGQGPQFIFQYYREEENGRGNFPPRFSGLQFPNYSSELNVNALELDDSALYLCASSLLGIAGVETQYFGPGTRLLVL.

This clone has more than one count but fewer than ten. DNA for the CDR3: TGTGCCAGCTCACCAGGACAGGAGGGCAATGAGCAGTTCTTC. Translated: CASSPGQEGNEQFF. The chain joins TRBV18 to TRBJ2-1; possibly TRBD1 for D (7 bases). This CDR3 comprises 14 residues. Looked up from germline, CDR1 is KGHSH and CDR2 is LQKENI. The V end lost 2 bases, the J end lost 6 bases, and 11 bases lay between the germline ends.

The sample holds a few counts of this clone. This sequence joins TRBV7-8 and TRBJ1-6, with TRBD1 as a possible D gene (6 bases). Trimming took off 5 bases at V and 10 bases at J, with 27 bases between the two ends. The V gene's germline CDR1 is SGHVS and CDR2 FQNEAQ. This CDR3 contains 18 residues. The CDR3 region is CASSPDSRDIAWGSPLHF. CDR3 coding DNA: TGTGCCAGCAGCCCAGACTCCCGGGACATCGCGTGGGGATCACCCCTCCACTTT.

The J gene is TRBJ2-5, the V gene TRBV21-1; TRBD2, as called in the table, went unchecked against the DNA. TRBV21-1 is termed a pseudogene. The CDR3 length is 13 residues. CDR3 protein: CARTSGEQETQYF. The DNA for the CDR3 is TGTGCCAGGACTAGCGGAGAGCAAGAGACCCAGTACTTC.

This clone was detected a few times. This chain's CDR3 is CAIRRSSGSTGELFF. For the CDR3, the DNA is TGTGCCATCAGGAGGTCTAGCGGGAGTACCGGGGAGCTGTTTTTT. V usage is TRBV10-3 and J usage is TRBJ2-2, with 10 bases aligning to TRBD2. After removal of 6 bases from V and 5 bases from J, the junction contained 6 bases not matched to a gene. CDR1 is ENHRY and CDR2 is SYGVKD in the germline V gene. CDR3 length: 15 residues.

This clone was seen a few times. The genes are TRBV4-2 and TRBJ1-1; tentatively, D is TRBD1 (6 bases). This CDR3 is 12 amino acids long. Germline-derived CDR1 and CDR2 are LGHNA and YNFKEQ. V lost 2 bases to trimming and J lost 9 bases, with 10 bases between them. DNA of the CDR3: TGTGCCAGCAGCCAAACGGACAGTCAAGCTTTCTTT. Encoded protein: CASSQTDSQAFF.

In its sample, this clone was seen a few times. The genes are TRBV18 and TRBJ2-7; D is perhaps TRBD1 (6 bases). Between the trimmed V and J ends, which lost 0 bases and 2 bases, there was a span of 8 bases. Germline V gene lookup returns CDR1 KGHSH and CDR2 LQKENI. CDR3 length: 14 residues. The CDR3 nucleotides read TGTGCCAGCTCACCACCGGGACAACCCTACGAGCAGTACTTC. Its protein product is CASSPPGQPYEQYF. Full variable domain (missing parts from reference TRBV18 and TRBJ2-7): NAGVMQNPRHLVRRRGQEARLRCSPMKGHSHVYWYRQLPEEGLKFMVYLQKENIIDESGMPKERFSAEFPKEGPSILRIQQVVRGDSAAYFCASSPPGQPYEQYFGPGTRLTVT.

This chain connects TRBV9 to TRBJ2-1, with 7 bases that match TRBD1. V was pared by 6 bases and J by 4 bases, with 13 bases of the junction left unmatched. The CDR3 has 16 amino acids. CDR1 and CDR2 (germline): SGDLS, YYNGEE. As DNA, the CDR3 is TGTGCCAGCACCTTCCTCCGGGACAGTGTATACAATGAGCAGTTCTTC. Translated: CASTFLRDSVYNEQFF.

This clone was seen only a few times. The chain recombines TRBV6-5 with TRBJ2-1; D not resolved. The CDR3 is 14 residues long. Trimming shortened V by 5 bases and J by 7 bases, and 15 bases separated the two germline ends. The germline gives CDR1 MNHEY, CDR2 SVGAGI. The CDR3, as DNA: TGTGCCAGCAGTGCCGGGTCGATACAAAATGAGCAGTTCTTC. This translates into CASSAGSIQNEQFF.

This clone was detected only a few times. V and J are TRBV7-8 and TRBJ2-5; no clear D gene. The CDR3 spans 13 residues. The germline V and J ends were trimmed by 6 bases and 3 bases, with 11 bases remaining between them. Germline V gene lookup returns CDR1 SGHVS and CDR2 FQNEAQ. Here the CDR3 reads CASSPSREETQYF. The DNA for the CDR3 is TGTGCCAGCAGTCCTTCTAGAGAAGAGACCCAGTACTTC.

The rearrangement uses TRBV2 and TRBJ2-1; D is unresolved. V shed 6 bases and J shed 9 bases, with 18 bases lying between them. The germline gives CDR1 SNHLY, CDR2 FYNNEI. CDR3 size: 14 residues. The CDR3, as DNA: TGTGCCAGCAGCCCCAGCGTAGCACGAGGTGAGCAGTTCTTC. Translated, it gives CASSPSVARGEQFF. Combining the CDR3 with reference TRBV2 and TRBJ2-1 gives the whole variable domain EPEVTQTPSHQVTQMGQEVILRCVPISNHLYFYWYRQILGQKVEFLVSFYNNEISEKSEIFDDQFSVERPDGSNFTLKIRSTKLEDSAMYFCASSPSVARGEQFFGPGTRLTVL.

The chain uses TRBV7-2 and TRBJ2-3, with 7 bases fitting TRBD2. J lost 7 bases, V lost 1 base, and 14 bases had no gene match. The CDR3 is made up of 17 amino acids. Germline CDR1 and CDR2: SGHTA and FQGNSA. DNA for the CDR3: TGTGCCAGCAGCTTAGTAGGTACAGCGGGAAACAGAAATACGCAGTATTTT. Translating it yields CASSLVGTAGNRNTQYF. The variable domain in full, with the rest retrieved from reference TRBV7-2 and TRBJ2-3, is GAGVSQSPSNKVTEKGKDVELRCDPISGHTALYWYRQSLGQGLEFLIYFQGNSAPDKSGLPSDRFSAERTGGSVSTLTIQRTQQEDSAVYLCASSLVGTAGNRNTQYFGPGTRLTVL.

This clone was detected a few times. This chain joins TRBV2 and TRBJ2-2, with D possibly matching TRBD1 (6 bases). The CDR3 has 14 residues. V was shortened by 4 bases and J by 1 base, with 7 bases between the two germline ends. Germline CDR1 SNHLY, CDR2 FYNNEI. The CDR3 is CASSGTENTGELFF. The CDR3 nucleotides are TGTGCCAGCAGTGGGACAGAGAACACCGGGGAGCTGTTTTTT. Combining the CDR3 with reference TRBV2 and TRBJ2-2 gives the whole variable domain EPEVTQTPSHQVTQMGQEVILRCVPISNHLYFYWYRQILGQKVEFLVSFYNNEISEKSEIFDDQFSVERPDGSNFTLKIRSTKLEDSAMYFCASSGTENTGELFFGEGSRLTVL.

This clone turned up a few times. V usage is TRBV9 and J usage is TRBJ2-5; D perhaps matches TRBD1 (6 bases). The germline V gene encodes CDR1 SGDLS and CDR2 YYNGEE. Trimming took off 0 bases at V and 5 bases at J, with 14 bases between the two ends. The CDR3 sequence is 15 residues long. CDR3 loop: CASSVGTARRETQYF. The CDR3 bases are TGTGCCAGCAGCGTAGGGACAGCTCGGAGGGAGACCCAGTACTTC.

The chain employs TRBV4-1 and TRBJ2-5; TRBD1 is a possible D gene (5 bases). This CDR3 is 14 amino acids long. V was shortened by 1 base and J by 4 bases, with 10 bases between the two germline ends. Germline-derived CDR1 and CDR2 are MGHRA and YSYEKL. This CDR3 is CASSQGQGVETQYF. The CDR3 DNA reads TGCGCCAGCAGCCAAGGTCAAGGGGTAGAGACCCAGTACTTC.

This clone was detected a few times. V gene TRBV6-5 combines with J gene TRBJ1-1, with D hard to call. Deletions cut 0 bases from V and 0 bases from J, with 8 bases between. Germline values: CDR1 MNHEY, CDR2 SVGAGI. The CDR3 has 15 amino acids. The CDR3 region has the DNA TGTGCCAGCAGTTACTCAAACAGCTTGAACACTGAAGCTTTCTTT. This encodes CASSYSNSLNTEAFF.

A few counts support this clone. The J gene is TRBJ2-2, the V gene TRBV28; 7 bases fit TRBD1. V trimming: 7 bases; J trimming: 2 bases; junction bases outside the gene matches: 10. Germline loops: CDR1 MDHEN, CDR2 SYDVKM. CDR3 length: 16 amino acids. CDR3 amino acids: CASTSGGQANTGELFF. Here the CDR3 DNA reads TGTGCCAGCACCTCCGGAGGACAGGCTAACACCGGGGAGCTGTTTTTT.

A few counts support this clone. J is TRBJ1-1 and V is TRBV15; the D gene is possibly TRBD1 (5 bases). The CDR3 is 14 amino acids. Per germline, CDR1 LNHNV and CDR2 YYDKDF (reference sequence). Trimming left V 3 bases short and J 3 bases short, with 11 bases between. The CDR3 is CATSRQGLDTEAFF. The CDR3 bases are TGTGCCACCAGCAGGCAGGGTTTGGACACTGAAGCTTTCTTT.

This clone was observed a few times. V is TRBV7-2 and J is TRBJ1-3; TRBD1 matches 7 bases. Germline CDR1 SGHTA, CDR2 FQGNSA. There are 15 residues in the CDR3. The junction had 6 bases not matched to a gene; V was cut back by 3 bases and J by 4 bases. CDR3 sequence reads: CASSFSGTEGNTIYF. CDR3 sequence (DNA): TGTGCCAGCAGCTTTTCCGGGACAGAAGGAAACACCATATATTTT.

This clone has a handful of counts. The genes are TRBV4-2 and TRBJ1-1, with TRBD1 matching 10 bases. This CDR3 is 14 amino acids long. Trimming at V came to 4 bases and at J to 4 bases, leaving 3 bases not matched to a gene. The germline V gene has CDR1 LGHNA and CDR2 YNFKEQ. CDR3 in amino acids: CASSRDRGRTEAFF. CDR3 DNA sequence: TGTGCCAGCAGCCGGGACAGGGGACGCACTGAAGCTTTCTTT.

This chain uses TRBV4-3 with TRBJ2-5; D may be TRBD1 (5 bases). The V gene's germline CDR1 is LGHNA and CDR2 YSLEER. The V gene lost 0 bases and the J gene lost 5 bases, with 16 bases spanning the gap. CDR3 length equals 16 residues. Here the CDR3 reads CASSQEAGRGGETQYF. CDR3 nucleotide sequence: TGCGCCAGCAGCCAAGAAGCAGGGCGCGGTGGGGAGACCCAGTACTTC.

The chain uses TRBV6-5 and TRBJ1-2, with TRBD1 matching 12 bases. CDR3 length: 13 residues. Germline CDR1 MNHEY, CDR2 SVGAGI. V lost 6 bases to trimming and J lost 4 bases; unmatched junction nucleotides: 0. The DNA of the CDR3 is TGTGCCAGCAGGGGACAGGGGGCCTATGGCTACACCTTC. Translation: CASRGQGAYGYTF.

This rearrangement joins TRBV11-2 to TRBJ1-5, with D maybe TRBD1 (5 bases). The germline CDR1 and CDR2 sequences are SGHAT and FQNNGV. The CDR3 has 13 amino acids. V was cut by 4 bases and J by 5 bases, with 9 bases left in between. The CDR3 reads CASSSRGDQPQHF. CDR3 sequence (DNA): TGTGCCAGCAGCTCCCGGGGGGATCAGCCCCAGCATTTT.

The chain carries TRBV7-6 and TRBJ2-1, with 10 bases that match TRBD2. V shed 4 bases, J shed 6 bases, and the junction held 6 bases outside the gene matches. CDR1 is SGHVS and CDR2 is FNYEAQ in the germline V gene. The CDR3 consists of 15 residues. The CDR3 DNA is TGTGCCAGCAGCTCAAGCGGGAGGGCCCCCAATGAGCAGTTCTTC. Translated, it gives CASSSSGRAPNEQFF.

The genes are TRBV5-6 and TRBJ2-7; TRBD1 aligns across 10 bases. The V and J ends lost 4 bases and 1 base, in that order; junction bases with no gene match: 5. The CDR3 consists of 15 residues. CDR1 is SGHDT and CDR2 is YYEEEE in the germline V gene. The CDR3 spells CASSLPGQGSYEQYF. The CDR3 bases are TGTGCCAGCAGCCTCCCGGGACAGGGGTCCTACGAGCAGTACTTC.

The CDR3 reads CASRSGLAGGYEQYF. The CDR3 DNA reads TGTGCCAGCAGGTCGGGACTAGCGGGAGGGTACGAGCAGTACTTC. V gene TRBV5-4 combines with J gene TRBJ2-7, with TRBD2 identical over 16 bases. Germline V gives CDR1 SGHNT, CDR2 YYREEE (reference sequence). The CDR3 runs to 15 residues. Trimming cost V 5 bases and J 4 bases; bases outside gene matches: 3. Supplemented by reference TRBV5-4 and TRBJ2-7, the full variable domain reads ETGVTQSPTHLIKTRGQQVTLRCSSQSGHNTVSWYQQALGQGPQFIFQYYREEENGRGNFPPRFSGLQFPNYSSELNVNALELDDSALYLCASRSGLAGGYEQYFGPGTRLTVT.

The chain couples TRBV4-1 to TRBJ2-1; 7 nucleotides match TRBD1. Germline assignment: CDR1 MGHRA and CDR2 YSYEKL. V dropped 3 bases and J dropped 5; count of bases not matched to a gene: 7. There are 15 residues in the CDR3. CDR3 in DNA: TGCGCCAGCAGCCACGGAACAGGGGTTAACAATGAGCAGTTCTTC. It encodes CASSHGTGVNNEQFF.

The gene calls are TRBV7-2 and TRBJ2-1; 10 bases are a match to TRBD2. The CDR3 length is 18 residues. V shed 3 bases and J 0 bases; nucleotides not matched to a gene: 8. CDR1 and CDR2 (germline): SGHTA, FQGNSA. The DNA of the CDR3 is TGTGCCAGCAGCTTCCCGACTAGCGGGCTTAGCTCCTACAATGAGCAGTTCTTC. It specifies CASSFPTSGLSSYNEQFF. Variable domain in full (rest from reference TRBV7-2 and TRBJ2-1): GAGVSQSPSNKVTEKGKDVELRCDPISGHTALYWYRQSLGQGLEFLIYFQGNSAPDKSGLPSDRFSAERTGGSVSTLTIQRTQQEDSAVYLCASSFPTSGLSSYNEQFFGPGTRLTVL.